Listed below are T cell receptor beta chains from one sample, sequenced in a study of blood T cell repertoires in COVID-19. Some clones are missing from TCRdb's copy, which holds only in-frame ones; the method was immunoSEQ multiplex PCR. This sample yields approximately 360,000 clones, of which around 90% are seen a single time; around 7% belongs to the top ten. The material sequenced was peripheral blood. Receptors were obtained from a young man with active or convalescent COVID-19. The CDR3 runs from the conserved cysteine through the conserved F or W. The D gene is left open where the match is weak. Clone size, where shown, is once, few, many, or a class for clones that have expanded.

abundance	v_gene	d_gene	j_gene	CDR3nt	CDR3aa
once	TRBV18	TRBD1	TRBJ1-2	TGTGCCAGCTCACCAATGATGCCCGGGACAGGGGGCGACTATGGCTACACCTTC	CASSPMMPGTGGDYGYTF
-	TRBV10-3	TRBD2	TRBJ2-5	TGTGCCATCACGCAGCGGGAGACAGAGACCCAGTACTTC	CAITQRETETQYF
-	TRBV11-2	-	TRBJ1-5	TGTGCCAGCAGCTTAGTAAGGGGGTTAAGCAATCAGCCCCAGCATTTT	CASSLVRGLSNQPQHF
-	TRBV4-3	-	TRBJ2-1	TGCGCCAGCAGCCAAGTTTTCAGCTCCTACAATGAGCAGTTCTTC	CASSQVFSSYNEQFF
-	TRBV15	-	TRBJ2-1	TGTGCCACCAGCAGAGTCGCTCTAAGCTCCTACAATGAGCAGTTCTTC	CATSRVALSSYNEQFF
-	TRBV7-2	-	TRBJ1-6	TGTGCCAGCAGCCCCCTCCAGGGTCCCAATTCACCCCTCCACTTT	CASSPLQGPNSPLHF
-	TRBV19	-	TRBJ1-1	TGTGCCAGTAGAAAGCTTTCGGGGGGGAACACTGAAGCTTTCTTT	CASRKLSGGNTEAFF
once	TRBV7-8	-	TRBJ1-2	TGTGCCAGCAGCTTCCCGGGTTTAAACTATGGCTACACCTTC	CASSFPGLNYGYTF
once	TRBV9	TRBD2	TRBJ2-3	TGTGCCAGCAGCGGACTAGCGGGGGGCCCCCGAACGCAGTATTTT	CASSGLAGGPRTQYF
-	TRBV7-2	-	TRBJ1-5	TGTGCCAGCAGCATGGACACCTATAGCAATCAGCCCCAGCATTTT	CASSMDTYSNQPQHF
-	TRBV11-2	TRBD2	TRBJ2-5	TGTGCCAGCAGCTTATCCCGCCTAGCGGGAGTGGAGACCCAGTACTTC	CASSLSRLAGVETQYF
-	TRBV28	TRBD1	TRBJ1-2	TGTGCCAGCAGCAAATACAGGGGTCCGATCTATGGCTACACCTTC	CASSKYRGPIYGYTF
-	TRBV6-2/TRBV6-3	-	TRBJ2-3	TGTGCCAGCAGTTATCCCGGACGGGAAATCACAGATACGCAGTATTTT	CASSYPGREITDTQYF
-	TRBV25-1	TRBD1	TRBJ2-2	TGTGCCAGCCGCGGACAGGGAGACACCGGGGAGCTGTTTTTT	CASRGQGDTGELFF
-	TRBV24-1	-	TRBJ1-4	TGTGCCACCAGTGACGGAGGGGGGGGAGTCGAAAAACTGTTTTTT	CATSDGGGGVEKLFF
-	TRBV24-1	-	TRBJ1-5	TGTGCCACCAGTTGGGGGGGGTCGAAGCCCCAGCATTTT	CATSWGGSKPQHF
-	TRBV28	TRBD2	TRBJ2-1	TGTGCCAGCACCCATTCCTCCGGGACTAGCGGGGACTATGAGCAGTTCTTC	CASTHSSGTSGDYEQFF
-	TRBV15	TRBD1	TRBJ1-5	TGTGCCACCAGCACACGGACAGGTCAGCAGCCCCAGCATTTT	CATSTRTGQQPQHF
-	TRBV6-1	TRBD1	TRBJ1-4	TGTGCCAGCAGTGAAATGGCAGGGGGCAATGAAAAACTGTTTTTT	CASSEMAGGNEKLFF
-	TRBV7-9	-	TRBJ2-2	TGTGCCAGCAGCTCCCATGTCAGGGAGCTGTTTTTT	CASSSHVRELFF
-	TRBV5-7	TRBD1	TRBJ1-3	TGTGCCAGCAGTGACAGGGGCCATCTTAAAGACTCTGGAAACACCATATATTTT	CASSDRGHLKDSGNTIYF
once	TRBV30	TRBD1	TRBJ2-7	TGTGCCTGGAGTATGGGACAGGGCCTGGGGCAGTACTTC	CAWSMGQGLGQYF
-	TRBV27	-	TRBJ2-4	TGTGCCAGCAGTCCGCGACAGGGACTAGCCAAAAACATTCAGTACTTC	CASSPRQGLAKNIQYF
-	TRBV7-9	TRBD2	TRBJ2-2	TGTGCCAGCAGCTCGCGACTAGCGGGAGGCCTTAACACCGGGGAGCTGTTTTTT	CASSSRLAGGLNTGELFF
-	TRBV18	-	TRBJ1-1	TGTGCCAGCTCACCATGGTTACAGGGCCCGGGCACTGAAGCTTTCTTT	CASSPWLQGPGTEAFF
-	TRBV4-1	-	TRBJ1-5	TGCGCCAGCAGCCAAGAATGGGGAGGAAATCAGCCCCAGCATTTT	CASSQEWGGNQPQHF
-	TRBV10-1	TRBD1	TRBJ2-1	TGCGCCAGCAACCTTGAAGGGGGCCCGAGCTCCTACAATGAGCAGTTCTTC	CASNLEGGPSSYNEQFF
-	TRBV19	-	TRBJ1-1	TGTGCCAGTAGTATATTACAGAACACTGAAGCTTTCTTT	CASSILQNTEAFF
-	TRBV24-1	-	TRBJ2-7	TGTGCCACCAGTGATTCCCCGGTTTCGGGAACCTACGAGCAGTACTTC	CATSDSPVSGTYEQYF
-	TRBV28	TRBD1	TRBJ1-2	TGTGCCGGGCGGGACAGAGCTAACTATGGCTACACCTTC	CAGRDRANYGYTF
-	TRBV7-3	TRBD1	TRBJ1-2	TGTGCCAGCAGCTCACCACCGACAGGGGGGACTTACACCTTC	CASSSPPTGGTYTF
-	TRBV18	-	TRBJ2-3	TGTGCCAGCTCTCTTTACGGGGGAAGCACAGATACGCAGTATTTT	CASSLYGGSTDTQYF
-	TRBV19	-	TRBJ2-1	TGTGCCAGTAGTATTGGAGGCGGGGTGGATGAGCAGTTCTTC	CASSIGGGVDEQFF
-	TRBV4-2	-	TRBJ2-7	TGTGCCAGCAGCCAATGGACAGGAGGCGGGACTCCTTACGAGCAGTACTTC	CASSQWTGGGTPYEQYF
-	TRBV24-1	TRBD2	TRBJ2-1	TGTGCCACCAGTGACCCGACTAGCGGGGGAACCTACAATGAGCAGTTCTTC	CATSDPTSGGTYNEQFF
-	TRBV19	-	TRBJ2-7	TGTGCCACCAGTAGGGGGGGCTGGAGCGAGCAGTACTTC	CATSRGGWSEQYF
-	TRBV21-1	-	TRBJ2-7	TGTGCCAGCAGCAAAGTGCGGGAGACAAAATACGAGCAGTACTTC	CASSKVRETKYEQYF
-	TRBV18	TRBD2	TRBJ2-1	TGTGCCAGCTCACCAGGCCTAGCGGAAGAGCAGTTCTTC	CASSPGLAEEQFF
-	TRBV5-6	TRBD2	TRBJ2-7	TGTGCCAGCAGCTTGGCACCACCGGAGACTAGCGGGAGTTGGTACGAGCAGTACTTC	CASSLAPPETSGSWYEQYF
-	TRBV7-2	TRBD1	TRBJ2-5	TGTGCCAGCAGCTTAGCCCCCGGGACAGTCACAACGGAGACCCAGTACTTC	CASSLAPGTVTTETQYF
-	TRBV4-1	-	TRBJ1-1	TGCGCCAGCAGCCAAGAATCAGGCGGGCATGGCACTGAAGCTTTCTTT	CASSQESGGHGTEAFF
-	TRBV28	-	TRBJ1-2	TGTGCCAGCAGTTTAAGGACAGAGAAGGGCTACACCTTC	CASSLRTEKGYTF
-	TRBV19	-	TRBJ1-1	TGTGCCAGTAGTATAGGCGCCCGGGGGGCAGAGGCTGAAGCTTTCTTT	CASSIGARGAEAEAFF
-	TRBV28	TRBD1	TRBJ2-7	TGTGCCAGCACCCTCGGGACAGGCTCCTACGAGCAGTACTTC	CASTLGTGSYEQYF
-	TRBV4-3	TRBD2	TRBJ2-1	TGCGCCAGCAGCCAAGACTCCCCCGGACTAGCATACAATGAGCAGTTCTTC	CASSQDSPGLAYNEQFF
-	TRBV11-2	-	TRBJ2-1	TGTGCCAGCAGCCCTGACAGAAGATACAATGAGCAGTTCTTC	CASSPDRRYNEQFF
-	TRBV27	-	TRBJ2-7	TGTGCCAGCAGTTTGGGAGAATCCTACGAGCAGTACTTC	CASSLGESYEQYF
-	TRBV12-5	TRBD2	TRBJ2-3	TGTGCTAGTGGCGCGGGGGTAATCACAGATACGCAGTATTTT	CASGAGVITDTQYF
-	TRBV28	-	TRBJ1-2	TGTGCCAGCAGTTTCTCCTTTAACTATGGCTACACCTTC	CASSFSFNYGYTF
once	TRBV4-2	TRBD1	TRBJ1-3	TGTGCCAGCAGCCGCGCAGGACTAAATCCCGGGACAGGGGGAAACACCATATATTTT	CASSRAGLNPGTGGNTIYF
-	TRBV9	-	TRBJ2-7	TGTGCCAGCAGGACTGGGCAGGGGAGAACCTACGAGCAGTACTTC	CASRTGQGRTYEQYF
-	TRBV5-5	-	TRBJ2-3	TGTGCCAGCAGCTTGCGACTAGAAGAGGCAGATACGCAGTATTTT	CASSLRLEEADTQYF
few	TRBV6-1	-	TRBJ1-5	TGTGCCAGCAGTGAAAGGGTTGGGGGGGCAGGGTGGGTTCAGCCCCAGCATTTT	CASSERVGGAGWVQPQHF
once	TRBV28	TRBD1	TRBJ1-5	TGTGCCAGCAGTTTCCCAAGGACAGGGTACCGGCAGCCCCAGCATTTT	CASSFPRTGYRQPQHF
-	TRBV11-2	-	TRBJ2-7	TGTGCCAGCAGCCTACGGGTCACCGGAGTCGAGCAGTACTTC	CASSLRVTGVEQYF
-	TRBV29-1	-	TRBJ2-1	TGCAGCGTTGGACGGGACATTTACAATGAGCAGTTCTTC	CSVGRDIYNEQFF